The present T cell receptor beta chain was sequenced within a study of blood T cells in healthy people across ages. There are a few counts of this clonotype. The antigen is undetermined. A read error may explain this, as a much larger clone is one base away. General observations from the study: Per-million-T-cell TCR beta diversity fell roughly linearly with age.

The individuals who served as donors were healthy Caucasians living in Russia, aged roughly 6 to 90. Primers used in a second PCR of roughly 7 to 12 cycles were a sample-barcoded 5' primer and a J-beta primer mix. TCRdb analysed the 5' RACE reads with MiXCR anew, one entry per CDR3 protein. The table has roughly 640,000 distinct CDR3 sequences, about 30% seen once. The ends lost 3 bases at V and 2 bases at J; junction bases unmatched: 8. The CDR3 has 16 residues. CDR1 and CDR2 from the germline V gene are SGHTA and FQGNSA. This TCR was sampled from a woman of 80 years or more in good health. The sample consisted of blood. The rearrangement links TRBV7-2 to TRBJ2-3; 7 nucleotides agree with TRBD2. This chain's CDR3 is CASSFPGGGFTDTQYF. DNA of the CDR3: TGTGCCAGCAGCTTCCCTGGCGGGGGATTCACAGATACGCAGTATTTT.